The next 21 T cell receptor beta chains were all read from a single sample in a study of response to subunit inactivated influenza vaccine. TCRdb passed the RT-PCR reads through MiXCR, listing each CDR3 protein once. The sample yields hundreds of thousands of distinct CDR3 sequences, approximately 13% seen once. This sample comprised PBMCs from blood, obtained 40 to 50 days after vaccination. These receptors were taken from a man aged 45-65 years who received an inactivated influenza vaccine.

This clonotype was observed a handful of times. The chain combines TRBV5-1 with TRBJ2-3, with D possibly called TRBD1 or TRBD2 (6 bases each). The V and J ends lost 5 bases and 4 bases respectively, with 14 bases between them. CDR1 is SGHRS and CDR2 is YFSETQ in the germline V gene. The CDR3 has 14 residues. CDR3 in amino acids: CASRVEGGPDTQYF. The CDR3 DNA reads as TGCGCCAGCAGGGTCGAAGGGGGGCCAGATACGCAGTATTTT.

The chain couples TRBV5-1 to TRBJ2-1; D unclear. The germline V gene encodes CDR1 SGHRS and CDR2 YFSETQ. The CDR3 loop spans 14 amino acids. Trimming left V 4 bases short and J 5 bases short, with 13 bases between. This CDR3 is CASSPQRPNNEQFF. The CDR3 DNA sequence: TGCGCCAGCAGCCCCCAAAGACCTAACAATGAGCAGTTCTTC.

This clonotype was seen only a few times. The chain employs TRBV21-1 and TRBJ1-1. TRBV21-1 is a pseudogene segment. The CDR3 runs to 17 residues. The CDR3: CASSSRPSGLSNTEAFF. DNA of the CDR3: TGTGCCAGCAGCTCCCGCCCAAGCGGACTCTCGAACACTGAAGCTTTCTTT.

This clonotype was observed a handful of times. CDR3 loop: CASTEGNRGNSYEQYF. The CDR3 DNA sequence: TGTGCCAGCACCGAAGGGAACAGGGGGAACTCCTACGAGCAGTACTTC. The genes are TRBV6-2 or TRBV6-3 and TRBJ2-7, with 8 bases fitting TRBD1. This CDR3 is built from 16 residues. Germline-derived CDR1 and CDR2 are MNHEY and SVGEGT. V lost 7 bases to trimming and J lost 0 bases; unmatched junction nucleotides: 11.

The chain couples TRBV6-1 to TRBJ1-1, with a weak D call TRBD1 (6 bases). CDR3 length: 16 residues. Trimming pared 6 bases from V and 1 base from J, leaving 18 bases between. Germline CDR1 reads MNHNS; CDR2 reads SASEGT. The CDR3 DNA follows: TGTGCCAGCAGGGTGGGGGGGGGCAGGGAGAACACTGAAGCTTTCTTT. It codes for CASRVGGGRENTEAFF.

This clonotype was recorded at least ten times. This sequence joins TRBV12-3 or TRBV12-4 and TRBJ1-6, with 10 bases that match TRBD1. The length of the CDR3 is 14 residues. V trimming: 6 bases; J trimming: 6 bases; junction bases outside the gene matches: 2. CDR3 sequence: CASRRTGGNSPLHF. In DNA form, the CDR3 reads TGTGCCAGCAGAAGGACAGGGGGTAATTCACCCCTCCACTTT.

V usage is TRBV7-9 and J usage is TRBJ2-7, with 9 bases identical to TRBD2. The CDR3 extends over 14 amino acids. Germline loops: CDR1 SEHNR, CDR2 FQNEAQ (reference sequence). Trimming at V came to 1 base and at J to 7 bases, leaving 5 bases not matched to a gene. This CDR3 reads CASSLDSGSKEQYF. CDR3 coding DNA: TGTGCCAGCAGCTTAGATAGCGGGAGTAAGGAGCAGTACTTC.

Only a few counts were recorded for this clonotype. This chain joins TRBV6-2 or TRBV6-3 and TRBJ2-1, with D perhaps being TRBD1 or TRBD2 (7 bases each). V lost 10 bases to trimming and J lost 10 bases, with 23 bases between them. The V gene's germline CDR1 is MNHEY and CDR2 SVGEGT. The CDR3 extends over 14 amino acids. CDR3 sequence: CATSVQGGIKEQFF. In DNA form, the CDR3 reads TGTGCCACCTCGGTCCAGGGGGGGATCAAGGAGCAGTTCTTC.

The genes are TRBV4-1 and TRBJ1-1; the D gene is possibly TRBD1 (6 bases). This CDR3 is 15 amino acids long. The germline V gene encodes CDR1 MGHRA and CDR2 YSYEKL. Trimming took off 0 bases at V and 4 bases at J, with 12 bases between the two ends. CDR3 coding DNA: TGCGCCAGCAGCCAAGATCAGGGGACGGCCACTGAAGCTTTCTTT. Amino acids: CASSQDQGTATEAFF.

This chain links TRBV15 with TRBJ2-5, with 11 positions matching TRBD2. Germline V gives CDR1 LNHNV, CDR2 YYDKDF (reference sequence). Trimming removed 2 bases from V and 3 bases from J; junction bases left unmatched: 2. This CDR3 spans 15 amino acids. DNA for the CDR3: TGTGCCACCAGCAGACAACTAGCGGGGGAAGAGACCCAGTACTTC. It encodes CATSRQLAGEETQYF.

In its sample, this clonotype was seen a few times. The chain uses TRBV4-3 and TRBJ2-5, with D possibly matching TRBD1 (5 bases). Per the germline V gene, CDR1 is LGHNA and CDR2 is YSLEER. There are 13 residues in the CDR3. Trimming took 4 bases from V and 5 from J, leaving 11 bases between them. The CDR3 here is CASSRRVWETQYF. CDR3 nucleotide sequence: TGCGCCAGCAGCCGCAGGGTCTGGGAGACCCAGTACTTC.

This clonotype was seen a handful of times. The chain couples TRBV5-1 to TRBJ2-1; 9 nucleotides agree with TRBD1. J was trimmed by 6 bases and V by 5 bases; bases with no gene match: 9. Germline V gene data show CDR1 as SGHRS and CDR2 as YFSETQ. CDR3 length: 15 amino acids. The DNA for the CDR3 is TGCGCCAGCAGGGAGTTGACAGGGGGAAGCAATGAGCAGTTCTTC. Protein sequence: CASRELTGGSNEQFF.

The genes are TRBV12-3 or TRBV12-4 and TRBJ2-1, with 11 bases lining up with TRBD1. This CDR3 contains 15 residues. V was clipped by 7 bases and J by 4 bases; unmatched bases: 6. DNA of the CDR3: TGTGCCAGCACCCGGACAGGGGGCCAGTACAATGAGCAGTTCTTC. Its protein is CASTRTGGQYNEQFF.

There are many counts of this clonotype. The V and J genes are TRBV4-2 and TRBJ1-1; a possible D gene is TRBD1 (5 bases). Looked up from germline, CDR1 is LGHNA and CDR2 is YNFKEQ. V lost 1 base to trimming and J lost 3 bases, with 15 bases between them. The CDR3 sequence is 16 residues long. CDR3 loop: CASSQADGGGDTEAFF. DNA of the CDR3: TGTGCCAGCAGCCAAGCCGATGGGGGAGGTGACACTGAAGCTTTCTTT.

This clonotype was recorded many times. The chain recombines TRBV5-1 with TRBJ2-5; tentatively, D is TRBD2 (5 bases). The CDR3 length is 17 residues. The V and J ends lost 4 bases and 5 bases respectively, with 24 bases between them. Germline values: CDR1 SGHRS, CDR2 YFSETQ. The CDR3, as DNA: TGCGCCAGCAGCCTTGCGACACTAGACCCTGCGTTTGAGACCCAGTACTTC. Amino acids: CASSLATLDPAFETQYF.

This clonotype has just a few counts. The junction and the germline gene differ at one end; a read error may be behind it. The chain has TRBV3-1 and TRBJ2-1; D remains ambiguous. The CDR3 spans 10 residues. In germline, CDR1 is LGHDT, CDR2 YNNKEL (reference sequence). The CDR3, as DNA: TGTGCCGCCGGGTCAGTTGAGCAGCTCTTC. Amino acid sequence: CAAGSVEQLF.

This clonotype was seen only a few times. The chain employs TRBV28 and TRBJ2-7; either TRBD1 or TRBD2 may supply D (7 bases each). Germline loops: CDR1 MDHEN, CDR2 SYDVKM. The CDR3 has 14 residues. The V gene lost 3 bases and the J gene lost 7 bases, with 16 bases spanning the gap. The CDR3 loop reads CASSFPGGAGEQYF. The CDR3 bases are TGTGCCAGCAGTTTTCCAGGGGGGGCTGGTGAGCAGTACTTC. Full variable domain (missing parts from reference TRBV28 and TRBJ2-7): DVKVTQSSRYLVKRTGEKVFLECVQDMDHENMFWYRQDPGLGLRLIYFSYDVKMKEKGDIPEGYSVSREKKERFSLILESASTNQTSMYLCASSFPGGAGEQYFGPGTRLTVT.

This clonotype has only a few counts. The rearrangement uses TRBV5-5 and TRBJ2-4; weak D call: TRBD1 (6 bases). The V gene's germline CDR1 is SGHKS and CDR2 YYEKEE (reference sequence). The CDR3 is 15 amino acids. The V and J ends lost 2 bases and 9 bases respectively, with 18 bases between them. The CDR3 here is CASSFWDIERGIQYF. The DNA for the CDR3 is TGTGCCAGCAGCTTTTGGGACATCGAGAGGGGCATTCAGTACTTC.

In its sample, this clonotype was seen a few times. V usage is TRBV6-2 or TRBV6-3 and J usage is TRBJ2-7, with D maybe TRBD1 (6 bases). Trimming took off 3 bases at V and 3 bases at J, with 18 bases between the two ends. CDR3 length equals 16 residues. Germline CDR1 is MNHEY and CDR2 is SVGEGT. The CDR3 DNA reads as TGTGCCAGCAGTTATGGCACCGGGACACCCATCTACGAGCAGTACTTC. It yields the protein CASSYGTGTPIYEQYF.

The chain has TRBV7-3 and TRBJ2-3; D gene uncertain. The germline V gene has CDR1 SGHTA and CDR2 FQGTGA. V was pared by 4 bases and J by 6 bases, with 11 bases between. The CDR3 covers 13 residues. The CDR3: CASSSAKEDTQYF. The CDR3 bases are TGTGCCAGCAGCTCCGCCAAGGAGGATACGCAGTATTTT.

V is TRBV18 and J is TRBJ2-7; D is possibly TRBD1 (8 bases). This CDR3 comprises 14 residues. V was clipped by 3 bases and J by 6 bases, with 15 bases between them. CDR1 and CDR2 (germline): KGHSH, LQKENI. The CDR3 region has the DNA TGTGCCAGCTCACCGCAGACAGGGGAGGGCGAGCAGTACTTC. It is translated as CASSPQTGEGEQYF.